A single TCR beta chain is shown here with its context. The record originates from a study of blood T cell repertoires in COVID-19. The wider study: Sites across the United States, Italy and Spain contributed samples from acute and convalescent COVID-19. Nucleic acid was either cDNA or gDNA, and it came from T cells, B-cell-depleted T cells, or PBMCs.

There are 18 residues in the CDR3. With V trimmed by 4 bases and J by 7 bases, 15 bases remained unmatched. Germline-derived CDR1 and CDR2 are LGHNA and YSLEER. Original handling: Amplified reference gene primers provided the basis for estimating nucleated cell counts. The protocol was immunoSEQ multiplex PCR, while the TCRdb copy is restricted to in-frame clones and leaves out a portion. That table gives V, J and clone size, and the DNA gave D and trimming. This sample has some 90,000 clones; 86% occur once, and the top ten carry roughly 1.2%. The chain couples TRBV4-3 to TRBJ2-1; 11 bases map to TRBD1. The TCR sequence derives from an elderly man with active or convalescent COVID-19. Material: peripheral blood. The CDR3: CASSPGQGAPKLRNEQFF. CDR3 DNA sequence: TGCGCCAGCAGCCCCGGACAGGGGGCGCCTAAACTAAGAAATGAGCAGTTCTTC.